These 2 T cell receptor beta chains were all obtained from the same sample, sequenced in a study of OX40 agonist ivuxolimab in advanced cancers. Only in-frame clones appear in the TCRdb table, and some are missing; sequencing was by immunoSEQ multiplex PCR. This table has tens of thousands of clones, roughly nine tenths appearing once. Sequences were derived from CD4+ or CD8+ T cells sorted from blood, sampled in a trial of the OX40 agonist ivuxolimab. These receptors were collected from an adult with an advanced solid tumor such as melanoma, head and neck, liver or kidney cancer.

There are a few counts of this clone. The chain employs TRBV19 and TRBJ1-5; D is perhaps TRBD1 (5 bases). CDR1 and CDR2 from the germline V gene are LNHDA and SQIVND (reference sequence). CDR3 length equals 14 residues. Deletions cut 4 bases from V and 7 bases from J, with 14 bases between. The CDR3: CASSTFQGWQPQHF. The CDR3 nucleotides are TGTGCCAGTAGTACCTTCCAGGGTTGGCAGCCCCAGCATTTT.

The chain recombines TRBV4-2 with TRBJ1-2, with D unclear. The germline V and J ends were trimmed by 5 bases and 6 bases, with 13 bases remaining between them. Germline V gene lookup returns CDR1 LGHNA and CDR2 YNFKEQ. The CDR3 loop spans 13 amino acids. The CDR3 here is CASSSIVQDGYTF. CDR3 nucleotides: TGTGCCAGCAGCTCCATCGTGCAGGATGGCTACACCTTC.